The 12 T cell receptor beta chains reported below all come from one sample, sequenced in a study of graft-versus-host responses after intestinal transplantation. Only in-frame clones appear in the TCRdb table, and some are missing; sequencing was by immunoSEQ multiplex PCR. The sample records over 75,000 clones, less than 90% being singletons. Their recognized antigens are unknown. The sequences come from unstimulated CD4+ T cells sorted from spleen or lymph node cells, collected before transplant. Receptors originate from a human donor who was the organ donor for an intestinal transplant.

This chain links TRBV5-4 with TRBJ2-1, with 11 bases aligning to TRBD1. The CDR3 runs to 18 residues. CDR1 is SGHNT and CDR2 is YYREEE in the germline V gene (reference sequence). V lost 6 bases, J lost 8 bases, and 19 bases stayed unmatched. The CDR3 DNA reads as TGTGCCAGCACCCCCGGGACAGGGGGTGGGTTTTCCTTAGATGAGCAGTTCTTC. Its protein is CASTPGTGGGFSLDEQFF.

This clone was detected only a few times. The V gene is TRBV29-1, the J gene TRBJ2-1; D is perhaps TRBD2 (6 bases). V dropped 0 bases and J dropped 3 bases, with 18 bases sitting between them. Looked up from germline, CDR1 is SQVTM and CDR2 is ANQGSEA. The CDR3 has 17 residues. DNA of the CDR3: TGCAGCGTTGAAGATCGGTGGGACTCCCCAATCTACAATGAGCAGTTCTTC. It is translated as CSVEDRWDSPIYNEQFF.

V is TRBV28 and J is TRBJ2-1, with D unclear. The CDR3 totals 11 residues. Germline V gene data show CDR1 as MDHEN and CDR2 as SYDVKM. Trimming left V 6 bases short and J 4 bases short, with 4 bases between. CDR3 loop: CASSRYNEQFF. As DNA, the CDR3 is TGTGCCAGCAGCCGGTACAATGAGCAGTTCTTC.

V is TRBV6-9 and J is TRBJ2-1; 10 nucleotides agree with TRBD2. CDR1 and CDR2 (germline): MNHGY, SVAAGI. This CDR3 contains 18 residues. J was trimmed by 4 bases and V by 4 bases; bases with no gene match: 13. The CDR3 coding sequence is TGTGCCAGCAGTTCCTATCCAAGGCGGACTAGCGGTTACAATGAGCAGTTCTTC. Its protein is CASSSYPRRTSGYNEQFF.

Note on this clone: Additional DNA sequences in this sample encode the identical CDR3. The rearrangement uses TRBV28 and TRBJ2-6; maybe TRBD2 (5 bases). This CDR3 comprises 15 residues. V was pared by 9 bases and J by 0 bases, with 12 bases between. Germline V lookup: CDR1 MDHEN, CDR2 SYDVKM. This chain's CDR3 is CASRAGSSGANVLTF. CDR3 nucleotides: TGTGCCAGTCGGGCTGGGAGCTCTGGGGCCAACGTCCTGACTTTC.

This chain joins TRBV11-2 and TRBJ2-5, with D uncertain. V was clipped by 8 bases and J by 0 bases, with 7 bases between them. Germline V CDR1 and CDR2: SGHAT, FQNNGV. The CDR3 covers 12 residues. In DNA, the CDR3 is TGTGCCAGCTCCAAAAACCAAGAGACCCAGTACTTC. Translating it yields CASSKNQETQYF.

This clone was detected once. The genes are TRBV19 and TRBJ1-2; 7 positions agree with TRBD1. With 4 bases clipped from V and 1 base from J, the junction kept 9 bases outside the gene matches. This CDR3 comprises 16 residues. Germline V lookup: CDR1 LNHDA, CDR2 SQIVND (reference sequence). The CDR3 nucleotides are TGTGCCAGTAGTAATTTCGGGACAGACTATAACTATGGCTACACCTTC. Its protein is CASSNFGTDYNYGYTF. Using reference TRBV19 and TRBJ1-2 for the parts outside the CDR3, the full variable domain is DGGITQSPKYLFRKEGQNVTLSCEQNLNHDAMYWYRQDPGQGLRLIYYSQIVNDFQKGDIAEGYSVSREKKESFPLTVTSAQKNPTAFYLCASSNFGTDYNYGYTFGSGTRLTVV.

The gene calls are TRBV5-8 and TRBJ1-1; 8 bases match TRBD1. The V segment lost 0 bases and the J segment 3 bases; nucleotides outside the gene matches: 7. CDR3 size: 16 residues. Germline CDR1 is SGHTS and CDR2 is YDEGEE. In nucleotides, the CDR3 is TGTGCCAGCAGCTTGGCGCTTGCGGACAGGGACACTGAAGCTTTCTTT. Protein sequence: CASSLALADRDTEAFF.

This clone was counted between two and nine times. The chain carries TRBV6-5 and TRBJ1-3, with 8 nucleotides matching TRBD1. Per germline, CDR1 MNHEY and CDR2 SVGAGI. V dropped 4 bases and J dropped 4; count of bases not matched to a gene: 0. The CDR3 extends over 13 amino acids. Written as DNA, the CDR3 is TGTGCCAGCAGTTGGACAGGGGGAAACACCATATATTTT. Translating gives CASSWTGGNTIYF.

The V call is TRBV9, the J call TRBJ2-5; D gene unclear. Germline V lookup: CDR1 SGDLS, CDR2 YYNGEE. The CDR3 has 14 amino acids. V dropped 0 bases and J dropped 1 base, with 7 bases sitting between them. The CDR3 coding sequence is TGTGCCAGCAGCGTAGGGTTAGCCCAAGAGACCCAGTACTTC. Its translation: CASSVGLAQETQYF. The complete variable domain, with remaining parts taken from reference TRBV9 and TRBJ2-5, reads DSGVTQTPKHLITATGQRVTLRCSPRSGDLSVYWYQQSLDQGLQFLIQYYNGEERAKGNILERFSAQQFPDLHSELNLSSLELGDSALYFCASSVGLAQETQYFGPGTRLLVL.

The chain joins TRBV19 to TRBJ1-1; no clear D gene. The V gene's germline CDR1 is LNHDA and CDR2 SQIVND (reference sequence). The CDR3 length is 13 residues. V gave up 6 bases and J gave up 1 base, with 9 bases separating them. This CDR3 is CASSPHGNTEAFF. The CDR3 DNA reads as TGTGCCAGTAGCCCTCACGGGAACACTGAAGCTTTCTTT.

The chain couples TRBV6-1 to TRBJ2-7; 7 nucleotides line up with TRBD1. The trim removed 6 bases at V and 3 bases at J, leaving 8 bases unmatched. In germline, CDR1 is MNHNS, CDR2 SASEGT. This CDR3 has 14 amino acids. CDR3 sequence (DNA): TGTGCCAGCAGGCGCCAGACAGGGCTCTACGAGCAGTACTTC. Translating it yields CASRRQTGLYEQYF.